This T cell receptor (beta chain) was captured in a study of T cell responses to AZD1222 COVID-19 vaccine. Study outcomes and limitations: White British ancestry dominated among donors, who included more females, and clonal diversity was possibly underestimated. Seropositive at baseline were only a handful of AZD1222 recipients. Spike-specific TCR breadth and depth went up after people got two AZD1222 doses.

Sequencing was performed with immunoSEQ multiplex PCR; in TCRdb, only in-frame clones are kept and a portion is missing. The table has fewer than 150,000 clones, 88% seen once. CDR3 length: 14 residues. Germline V gene data show CDR1 as LNHDA and CDR2 as SQIVND (reference sequence). V shed 7 bases and J shed 1 base, with 11 bases lying between them. Some second doses came at about 4 weeks and others at about 12 weeks; these were pooled. Points on this clone: Antigen: not known.

Sequences were derived from peripheral blood, sampled 28 days after the second AZD1222 dose. This clonotype originated in an adult who received the AZD1222 COVID-19 vaccine. This chain connects TRBV19 to TRBJ1-3, with a possible D match to TRBD1 (5 bases). DNA for the CDR3: TGTGCCAGTATGGGGGGGGGATCTGGAAACACCATATATTTT. Protein product: CASMGGGSGNTIYF.